The 18 T cell receptor beta chains reported below all come from one sample, sequenced in a study of blood T cells in healthy people across ages. Together with a sample-barcoded 5' primer, a J-beta primer mix was included in a second PCR lasting about 7 to 12 cycles. TCRdb re-called the 5' RACE reads with MiXCR, one entry per CDR3 protein. The table lists approximately 1,700,000 distinct CDR3 sequences, 35% to 50% of them singletons, with 23% in the top ten. Sequences were obtained from blood. These receptors were taken from a human donor in good health.

V and J are TRBV10-3 and TRBJ2-4; 8 nucleotides agree with TRBD2. The ends lost 6 bases at V and 13 bases at J; junction bases unmatched: 20. Per germline, CDR1 ENHRY and CDR2 SYGVKD. CDR3 length equals 16 residues. CDR3 bases: TGTGCCATCAGCAGGAAAATAGCGGGGCCACTCCTGGAGCAGTACTTC. This encodes CAISRKIAGPLLEQYF.

J is TRBJ2-4 and V is TRBV28; 10 bases match TRBD1. Judging by the DNA end, TRBJ2-7 fits better; the J call may be wrong. The CDR3 totals 16 residues. Germline lookup yields CDR1 MDHEN and CDR2 SYDVKM. The CDR3, as DNA: TGTGCCAGCAGTTTCTCGTTTACCGGGACAGGGGCCGAGCAGTACTTC. It is translated as CASSFSFTGTGAEQYF.

This chain connects TRBV7-2 to TRBJ2-7; TRBD2 matches 7 bases. V dropped 4 bases and J dropped 2; count of bases not matched to a gene: 5. The CDR3 length is 14 residues. Per the germline V gene, CDR1 is SGHTA and CDR2 is FQGNSA. As DNA, the CDR3 is TGTGCCAGCAGCTCCCGGGACTACACCTACGAGCAGTACTTC. Protein product: CASSSRDYTYEQYF. Using reference TRBV7-2 and TRBJ2-7 for the parts outside the CDR3, the full variable domain is GAGVSQSPSNKVTEKGKDVELRCDPISGHTALYWYRQSLGQGLEFLIYFQGNSAPDKSGLPSDRFSAERTGGSVSTLTIQRTQQEDSAVYLCASSSRDYTYEQYFGPGTRLTVT.

V and J are TRBV28 and TRBJ1-2; D call uncertain. V was trimmed by 3 bases and J by 1 base, leaving 21 bases between them. Germline V gene lookup returns CDR1 MDHEN and CDR2 SYDVKM. The CDR3 has 18 residues. CDR3 amino acids: CASSFWVPTAPNNYGYTF. CDR3 DNA sequence: TGTGCCAGCAGTTTTTGGGTCCCCACAGCACCAAATAACTATGGCTACACCTTC.

The rearrangement links TRBV12-3 or TRBV12-4 to TRBJ2-4; no firm D call. The length of the CDR3 is 13 residues. Trimming shortened V by 6 bases and J by 13 bases, and 19 bases separated the two germline ends. CDR3 bases: TGTGCCAGCAGCCCTAGGATGTACAATGAGCAGTACTTC. This translates into CASSPRMYNEQYF.

The chain links TRBV6-2 or TRBV6-3 to TRBJ2-4; D is unclear. TRBJ2-7 explains the end of the DNA better; the J call may be wrong. CDR1 is MNHEY, CDR2 SVGEGT, per germline. The CDR3 has 16 residues. For the CDR3, the DNA is TGTGCCAGCAGTTACTCGGAGCGACACTCATCCTACGAGCAGTACTTC. Encoded protein: CASSYSERHSSYEQYF.

This chain uses TRBV7-8 with TRBJ2-3; a weak D match, TRBD2 (6 bases). Trimming left V 3 bases short and J 0 bases short, with 16 bases between. Germline-derived CDR1 and CDR2 are SGHVS and FQNEAQ. The CDR3 consists of 17 residues. In DNA form, the CDR3 reads TGTGCCAGCAGCTTGATAAGAGGGGCGGGGAGCACAGATACGCAGTATTTT. Translating gives CASSLIRGAGSTDTQYF.

The rearrangement links TRBV5-1 to TRBJ1-2; D unresolved. Germline V CDR1 and CDR2: SGHRS, YFSETQ. V was clipped by 2 bases and J by 8 bases, with 13 bases between them. This CDR3 has 13 residues. The CDR3 is CASSLETVVGYTF. In DNA, the CDR3 is TGCGCCAGCAGCTTAGAAACGGTTGTGGGCTACACCTTC.

This clonotype appeared a few times. This chain connects TRBV10-3 to TRBJ2-1, with 15 bases aligning to TRBD2. V trimming: 7 bases; J trimming: 0 bases; junction bases outside the gene matches: 4. The CDR3 is 17 amino acids. Germline loops: CDR1 ENHRY, CDR2 SYGVKD. CDR3 region: CAITRTSGGVSYNEQFF. Written as DNA, the CDR3 is TGTGCCATCACAAGGACTAGCGGGGGGGTCTCCTACAATGAGCAGTTCTTC.

V usage is TRBV7-2 and J usage is TRBJ2-7; weak D call: TRBD1 (6 bases). CDR3 length: 16 residues. V gave up 1 base and J gave up 1 base, with 14 bases separating them. Per the germline V gene, CDR1 is SGHTA and CDR2 is FQGNSA. Here the CDR3 reads CASSLEMTGWSYEQYF. The CDR3 nucleotides are TGTGCCAGCAGCTTAGAAATGACAGGCTGGTCCTACGAGCAGTACTTC.

The chain recombines TRBV10-3 with TRBJ2-5; the match to TRBD2 covers 11 bases. Germline V CDR1 and CDR2: ENHRY, SYGVKD. With V trimmed by 0 bases and J by 5 bases, 8 bases remained unmatched. This CDR3 region has 17 residues. The CDR3 protein is CAISESGLAESGETQYF. The CDR3 region has the DNA TGTGCCATCAGTGAGTCGGGACTAGCGGAGTCGGGGGAGACCCAGTACTTC.

CDR3 loop: CSVEVTKIGSTEAFF. CDR3 DNA sequence: TGCAGCGTTGAAGTGACTAAGATCGGGAGCACTGAAGCTTTCTTT. This chain connects TRBV29-1 to TRBJ1-1, with unresolved D. Germline CDR1 and CDR2: SQVTM and ANQGSEA. This CDR3 has 15 amino acids. V was pared by 1 base and J by 4 bases, with 16 bases between.

This chain links TRBV20-1 with TRBJ2-3; the match to TRBD2 covers 9 bases. The CDR3 extends over 13 amino acids. CDR1 DFQATT and CDR2 SNEGSKA come from the germline V gene (reference sequence). Here the CDR3 reads CSGLASSTDTQYF. DNA for the CDR3: TGCAGCGGACTAGCGTCAAGCACAGATACGCAGTATTTT.

This chain connects TRBV12-3 or TRBV12-4 to TRBJ1-1, with 7 nucleotides matching TRBD1. Trimming cost V 6 bases and J 3 bases; bases outside gene matches: 7. The CDR3 consists of 14 residues. The CDR3 DNA reads TGTGCCAGCAGCCCGACAGGGAGGCACACTGAAGCTTTCTTT. Protein: CASSPTGRHTEAFF.

The rearrangement joins TRBV15 to TRBJ2-7; D is ambiguous. Germline loops: CDR1 LNHNV, CDR2 YYDKDF (reference sequence). V shed 0 bases and J shed 4 bases, with 13 bases lying between them. This CDR3 contains 15 residues. CDR3 protein: CATSRDPGREYEQYF. CDR3 in DNA: TGTGCCACCAGCAGAGATCCGGGTCGAGAATACGAGCAGTACTTC.

This clonotype was counted a few times. The gene calls are TRBV7-3 and TRBJ1-2, with 7 positions matching TRBD1. Germline V lookup: CDR1 SGHTA, CDR2 FQGTGA. Losses at the gene ends were 5 bases for V and 5 bases for J; bases not matched to a gene: 11. The CDR3 runs to 15 residues. The CDR3: CASSTQPGGEYGYTF. CDR3 sequence (DNA): TGTGCCAGCAGCACCCAACCAGGGGGAGAGTATGGCTACACCTTC.

This clonotype came up a few times. This rearrangement joins TRBV6-5 to TRBJ2-7, with D hard to call. The V gene lost 0 bases and the J gene lost 0 bases, with 12 bases spanning the gap. Germline CDR1 MNHEY, CDR2 SVGAGI. CDR3 length: 16 residues. DNA of the CDR3: TGTGCCAGCAGTTACTCTTCGGCTCCTGGCTCCTACGAGCAGTACTTC. Encoded protein: CASSYSSAPGSYEQYF.

J is TRBJ2-7 and V is TRBV18, with D perhaps TRBD2 (5 bases). CDR3 size: 13 residues. Trimming shortened V by 2 bases and J by 6 bases, and 11 bases separated the two germline ends. In germline, CDR1 is KGHSH, CDR2 LQKENI. The CDR3: CASSPVIEGEQYF. The CDR3, as DNA: TGTGCCAGCTCACCAGTTATAGAGGGCGAGCAGTACTTC.